The rows below give T cell receptor beta chains drawn from one sample of a study of metastatic and nonmetastatic thyroid tumors. TCRdb reprocessed the PCR reads via MiXCR. This sample has tens of thousands of clones; roughly 38% occur once, and the top ten carry roughly 28%. Sequencing input: tumor tissue. These receptors all stem from a female donor with papillary thyroid cancer or a benign thyroid nodule (not recorded which). Some clones in this sample may be carry-over from other donors' samples. CDR3s include the opening cysteine and the closing phenylalanine or tryptophan. D genes are given only for firm matches. Size values are once, few and many counts, or a class for expanded clones, and some rows have none.

TRBJ2-2,TRBV6-1,.,TRBD2,TGTGCCAGCAGCTTCCTAGCGGGAGGGCAGGACGGGGAGCTGTTTTTT,CASSFLAGGQDGELFF
TRBJ1-6,TRBV28,.,.,TGTGCCAGCGAGAAGATGGGGGATTCACCCCTCCACTTT,CASEKMGDSPLHF
TRBJ2-1,TRBV11-2,.,.,TGTGCCAGCAGCCCGAGTTGGGGGCTCGATGAGCAGTTCTTC,CASSPSWGLDEQFF
TRBJ2-1,TRBV28,few,.,TGTGCCAGCAGTTCTCGGACGCCCTCCTACAATGAGCAGTTCTTC,CASSSRTPSYNEQFF
TRBJ2-7,TRBV5-1,.,.,TGCGCCAGCAGCTTGGCCGGCCCCCTCTACGAGCAGTACTTC,CASSLAGPLYEQYF
TRBJ2-7,TRBV6-5,few,TRBD2,TGTGCCAGCAGTTACGGGACTAGCTCCTACGAGCAGTACTTC,CASSYGTSSYEQYF
TRBJ1-5,TRBV6-1,few,.,TGTGCCAGCATGGGCCGGGGGGGAGTGCAAGGCAATCAGCCCCAGCATTTT,CASMGRGGVQGNQPQHF
TRBJ1-2,TRBV10-2,few,TRBD1,TGCGCCAGCAGTGAGTCAGAGACAGGGTTTGGCTACACCTTC,CASSESETGFGYTF
TRBJ2-1,TRBV27,.,.,TGTGCCAGCACGTCGATGGGGGGGCCAGGCAATGAGCAGTTCTTC,CASTSMGGPGNEQFF
TRBJ2-7,TRBV12-3/TRBV12-4,.,.,TGTGCCAGCAGTGTACCGGGGTCCTACGAGCAGTACTTC,CASSVPGSYEQYF
TRBJ2-7,TRBV28,.,.,TGTGCCAGCAGTAGATACGAGCAGTACTTC,CASSRYEQYF
TRBJ2-1,TRBV6-2/TRBV6-3,few,TRBD2,TGTGCCAGCAAAACGAGCGGGAGTGACGGCGCCGGGCAGTTCTTC,CASKTSGSDGAGQFF
TRBJ2-1,TRBV20-1,few,TRBD2,TGCAGCGTTCGAGTCAGCGGGAGCTCCTACAATGAGCAGTTCTTC,CSVRVSGSSYNEQFF
TRBJ2-2,TRBV6-1,.,TRBD2,TGTGCCAGTTACCGCCTAGCGGGAGGAAACACCGGGGAGCTGTTTTTT,CASYRLAGGNTGELFF
TRBJ1-1,TRBV27,.,.,TGTGCCAGCAGTTTTTCCCCTCTTACTGAAGCTTTCTTT,CASSFSPLTEAFF
TRBJ2-3,TRBV5-8,.,.,TGTGCCAGCAGCACCCAAGCAGATACGCAGTATTTT,CASSTQADTQYF
TRBJ2-7,TRBV27,few,.,TGTGCCAGCAACTTAAGACAGGCCCCCTACGAGCAGTACTTC,CASNLRQAPYEQYF
TRBJ1-1,TRBV6-2/TRBV6-3,once,.,TGTGCCAGCAGTTCCCGGGCTGAAGCTTTCTTT,CASSSRAEAFF
TRBJ1-2,TRBV11-2,.,.,TGTGCCAGCAGCTTAGGAACCGGGTCCTATGGCTACACCTTC,CASSLGTGSYGYTF
TRBJ2-7,TRBV5-1,.,.,TGCGCCAGCAGCCTCACTTCAGGGGCCCACGAGCAGTACTTC,CASSLTSGAHEQYF
TRBJ2-7,TRBV28,few,TRBD2,TGTGCCAGCAGCCTTTCTAGCGTACAGCGGGGCGAGCAGTACTTC,CASSLSSVQRGEQYF
TRBJ2-5,TRBV6-2/TRBV6-3,.,TRBD2,TGTGCCAGCACCCTACGCAGCGGGAGGGCCGAAGAGACCCAGTACTTC,CASTLRSGRAEETQYF
TRBJ2-7,TRBV6-1,.,TRBD1,TGTGCCAGCAGTGCACCACCGGGACAGGGGCCCGGGGAGCAGTACTTC,CASSAPPGQGPGEQYF
TRBJ2-7,TRBV30,large,TRBD1,TGTGCCTGGAGTGTCTCTGGGACAGCCTACGAGCAGTACTTC,CAWSVSGTAYEQYF
TRBJ2-7,TRBV7-2,.,TRBD2,TGTGCCAGCAGACCCGGAGGCGGGAGCTACGAGCAGTACTTC,CASRPGGGSYEQYF
TRBJ2-2,TRBV6-1,few,TRBD2,TGTGCCAGCAGAAGAGCGGGAGAGTACGGGGAGCTGTTTTTT,CASRRAGEYGELFF
TRBJ2-7,TRBV6-1,few,.,TGTGCCAGCCGGGATCGGTCCTACGAGCAGTACTTC,CASRDRSYEQYF
TRBJ2-1,TRBV6-1,few,TRBD2,TGTGCCAGCAGTGAAAGGCGGGAGTCACCGGGCCAGTTCTTC,CASSERRESPGQFF
TRBJ2-3,TRBV19,.,TRBD1,TGTGCCAGTAGGCGGACAGGGGGCACCACAGATACGCAGTATTTT,CASRRTGGTTDTQYF
TRBJ2-3,TRBV12-3/TRBV12-4,.,.,TGTGCCAGCACTCCGGAGCTAAGTCCAGATACGCAGTATTTT,CASTPELSPDTQYF
TRBJ2-2,TRBV27,.,.,TGTGCCAGCAGTTTGGGGGGGGCAGGGTTGGGCGGGGAGCTGTTTTTT,CASSLGGAGLGGELFF
TRBJ1-3,TRBV24-1,few,.,TGTGCCACCACATCTGGAAACACCATATATTTT,CATTSGNTIYF
TRBJ1-4,TRBV27,few,.,TGTGCCACCCAAAGAAACAATAATGAAAAACTGTTTTTT,CATQRNNNEKLFF
TRBJ2-3,TRBV6-1,few,.,TGTGCCAGCAGTTACGCACTTCATAGCGGCACAGATACGCAGTATTTT,CASSYALHSGTDTQYF
TRBJ2-1,TRBV6-8,.,TRBD2,TGTGCCAGCAGACCGCTAAGGAGCGGGGAACTAAATGAGCAGTTCTTC,CASRPLRSGELNEQFF
TRBJ2-1,TRBV5-1,.,.,TGCGCCAGCAGCTTAGGCGGACGCACAGATAGTGAGCAGTTCTTC,CASSLGGRTDSEQFF
TRBJ2-6,TRBV6-1,few,.,TGTGCCAGCAGTGAAAGGGGAGCTGGGGCCAACGTCCTGACTTTC,CASSERGAGANVLTF
TRBJ2-7,TRBV28,few,.,TGTGCCAGCAGTTTAGAGGGGTTCGGCTACGAGCAGTACTTC,CASSLEGFGYEQYF
TRBJ2-1,TRBV11-2,once,.,TGTGCCAGCAGCCCCCGGTTTGGCTCCTACAATGAGCAGTTCTTC,CASSPRFGSYNEQFF
TRBJ1-1,TRBV30,.,.,TGTGCCTGGACCAAACGGGGCCAGGGCCGAGAAGCTTTCTTT,CAWTKRGQGREAFF
TRBJ2-2,TRBV6-1,few,TRBD2,TGTGCCAGCACCCCCGGGGGGGGAATGATAACCGGGGAGCTGTTTTTT,CASTPGGGMITGELFF
TRBJ2-1,TRBV11-2,.,TRBD1,TGTGCCAGCAGCTTAGAAGGGGGCATCTCCTACAATGAGCAGTTCTTC,CASSLEGGISYNEQFF
TRBJ2-3,TRBV10-1,.,.,TGCGCCAGCAGTGAGTCGTCGACTAGTTCAGATACGCAGTATTTT,CASSESSTSSDTQYF
TRBJ2-3,TRBV6-4,few,TRBD2,TGTGCCAGCAGTGATCTCGCTAGCGGGAGCACAGATACGCAGTATTTT,CASSDLASGSTDTQYF
TRBJ2-1,TRBV20-1,medium-sized,.,TGCAGTGCTAAGGTGAACAGGGAGGTCTACAATGAGCAGTTCTTC,CSAKVNREVYNEQFF
TRBJ1-2,TRBV19,few,TRBD1,TGTGCCAGTAGTCTACGACAGGGGAGTAACTATGGCTACACCTTC,CASSLRQGSNYGYTF
TRBJ2-2,TRBV27,.,TRBD1,TGTGCCAGCAGTTTAAGTATAGACAGGGCGGATACCGGGGAGCTGTTTTTT,CASSLSIDRADTGELFF
TRBJ2-5,TRBV10-3,few,TRBD2,TGTGCCCCCATTGGGACTAGCGAGAGGGTTCAAGAGACCCAGTACTTC,CAPIGTSERVQETQYF
TRBJ1-4,TRBV5-1,few,.,TGCGCCAGCAGCTTGGGGAGGAAGACTAATGAAAAACTGTTTTTT,CASSLGRKTNEKLFF
TRBJ1-3,TRBV19,few,.,TGTGCCAGTAGTATGGGGGCTGGAAACACCATATATTTT,CASSMGAGNTIYF
TRBJ1-2,TRBV19,few,.,TGTGCCAGTCATAAGACGGGTGGGAAAGGCTACACCTTC,CASHKTGGKGYTF
TRBJ1-1,TRBV5-1,.,TRBD1,TGCGCCAGCAGCACCCACCCGACAGGGCCAACTGAAGCTTTCTTT,CASSTHPTGPTEAFF
TRBJ2-2,TRBV5-1,.,.,TGCGCCAGCAGCACGGACACGGCCGGGGAGCTGTTTTTT,CASSTDTAGELFF
TRBJ2-7,TRBV10-1,few,.,TGCGCCAGCAGTGAATGGGACGGTACGACCTACGAGCAGTACTTC,CASSEWDGTTYEQYF
TRBJ2-1,TRBV12-3/TRBV12-4,few,TRBD2,TGTGCCAGCTCCGGGGGGGGAGTAACCTACAATGAGCAGTTCTTC,CASSGGGVTYNEQFF
TRBJ1-1,TRBV5-1,.,.,TGCGCCAGCAGGAGGACACCCGACACTGAAGCTTTCTTT,CASRRTPDTEAFF
TRBJ2-3,TRBV20-1,.,.,TGCACGAACCGGGACAACACTACAGATACGCAGTATTTT,CTNRDNTTDTQYF
TRBJ2-1,TRBV12-3/TRBV12-4,few,TRBD2,TGTGCCAGCAGTTTTTTGGCGGGGGGCCCCAATGAGCAGTTCTTC,CASSFLAGGPNEQFF
TRBJ2-2,TRBV4-1,few,TRBD1,TGCGCCAGCAACCCTGAGGGACAGGGGGCAAGGGAGCTGTTTTTT,CASNPEGQGARELFF